Given below is one T cell receptor (beta chain) in context. Its cognate antigen has yet to be identified. Base qualities were left out, and no much larger clone turns up one base away. CDR1 and CDR2, per the germline V gene, are SQVTM and ANQGSEA. V trim: 6 bases; J trim: 0 bases; unmatched bases: 6. Measured from the cysteine to the phenylalanine, the CDR3 is 14 residues long. Of all the DNA, just the CDR3 is kept, 42 bases in frame from base 1. This entry belongs to a study of shared T cell receptors in the human thymus (dated by TCRdb to 2020 to 2023). Regarding the study in general: The study examined how the human thymus generates shared, self-reactive T-cell receptor alpha chains.

Library prep was done by the immunoSEQ multiplex PCR assay. Held by TCRdb, this immuneACCESS table contains in-frame sequences only and omits some clones. Under half of the omission traces to an unresolved V gene where checked; the cause of the rest is unknown. The sample contains hundreds of thousands of clones, 88% of them found a single time. The top ten clonotypes cover approximately 0.01% of the sample. A further study also used this sample, focusing on human thymus T cells. From that second study: Immunologically healthy infants undergoing open corrective cardiac surgery for congenital heart defects in Finland were used as donors. Thymus tissue was collected as surgical resects that were removed during corrective cardiac surgery. Biased V and J gene segment usage appeared to be present in both thymic and peripheral blood repertoires. The related research found that thymic TCR repertoires overlapped highly between unrelated individuals. TCR alpha and beta repertoires from roughly eight infant thymus samples and a few related peripheral blood samples were characterized in the study. Donor ages ranging from about 6 to 250 days were recorded, and six or seven male and a couple of female infants were included in the cohort. After being mechanically released from the tissue, thymocytes were kept at -70 degrees C in pellets of roughly 10-30 million cells. A QIAsymphony instrument was used to extract genomic DNA from frozen cell pellets. The immunoSEQ multiplex PCR assay was used to amplify the TCRB and TCRAD loci from a standardized quantity of quality-controlled genomic DNA. The amplicons covered the V(D)J region and were long enough to include the CDR3 and to identify the V and J genes. The commercial immunoSEQ service was used to sequence amplicons on an Illumina platform. Primer bias and sequencing errors were corrected using previously described methods, and TCRAD and TCRB definitions followed the IMGT database. Repertoires were analysed with immunoSEQ Analyzer 3.0 and VDJTools, covering basic statistics, V/J segment usage, diversity estimates, rarefaction and pairwise overlap. Chao1, ChaoE, Efron-Thisted, Shannon and inverse Simpson indices were used to estimate diversity, which was also estimated on datasets down-sampled to the smallest sample. Repertoire overlap was assessed by strict matching of CDR3 nucleotide sequence, V gene and J gene, and clustering was done by Jaccard-based multidimensional scaling. On average, thymus samples gave 800,000 or so unique TCRB clonotypes, whereas blood samples gave around 80,000.

The sample consisted of thymocytes. The sequence was collected from a boy in the first two years of life with a congenital heart defect. Donor details come from another sample of the same person, matched by shared clones. The chain employs TRBV29-1 and TRBJ1-1, and 8 junctional nucleotides match TRBD1. This receptor carries the CDR3 CSVQGALMNTEAFF. The DNA reads TGCAGCGTGCAGGGGGCCCTCATGAACACTGAAGCTTTCTTT.